The present TCR beta chain was sequenced within a study of OX40 agonist ivuxolimab in advanced cancers. Study at large: Three patients got partial responses; one had hepatocellular carcinoma and two had cutaneous melanoma.

A remark on this clone: Its antigen is undetermined.

Here immunoSEQ multiplex PCR was the method, and the copy in TCRdb shows in-frame clones only, minus some. The table records about 20,000 clones, approximately 83% of them present only once. Germline CDR1 is SGHDN and CDR2 is FVKESK. With 0 bases removed from V and 3 bases from J, the gap between germline ends came to 15 bases. The CDR3 totals 16 residues. Study-wide findings and caveats: Compared with CD4+, CD8+ T cells on average had more expanded clones. Near-lowest levels of clonal expansion characterized partial responders at 0.1-3.0 mg/kg.

This TCR was recovered from an adult with an advanced solid tumor such as melanoma, head and neck, liver or kidney cancer. Sequencing used CD4+ or CD8+ T cells sorted from blood, obtained in a trial of the OX40 agonist ivuxolimab. The chain carries TRBV14 and TRBJ2-7; D is possibly TRBD2 (5 bases). The CDR3 bases are TGTGCCAGCAGCCAAGATCAGCGGTTCTACCTCTACGAGCAGTACTTC. It is translated as CASSQDQRFYLYEQYF.